The clone carrying this T cell receptor (beta chain) has just a few counts. Antigen unknown. Germline lookup yields CDR1 MGHRA and CDR2 YSYEKL. Unmatched junction bases numbered 10, after V lost 1 base and J lost 6 bases. The CDR3 runs 17 residues. The data were obtained in a study of identical twins. Findings of the study overall: Less excess twin sharing appeared in beta out-of-frame sequences.

Through template switching, a universal primer site was introduced, and the cDNA contained unique molecular identifiers. TCRdb analysed the 5' RACE reads with MiXCR anew, one entry per CDR3 protein. The repertoire holds fewer than 350,000 distinct CDR3 sequences, with 8% to 9% as singletons. This sample also belongs to another study, concerning yellow fever vaccine responses in identical twins. This second study notes: Twins' T cell vaccine responses reportedly looked partly convergent, partly personalized.

The genes are TRBV4-1 and TRBJ2-1, with 9 nucleotides matching TRBD2. This receptor was identified in a woman aged 18-29 years in good health. The sequencing sample was made of memory (CD45RO+) T cells sorted from blood. The CDR3 nucleotides are TGCGCCAGCAGCCAAGGGTCCTTGGCGGGGGGGCTCAATGAGCAGTTCTTC. It codes for CASSQGSLAGGLNEQFF.